Following are 4 T cell receptor beta chains from one sample sequenced in a study of T-cell memory formation after mild COVID-19. TCRdb fed the 5' RACE reads into MiXCR, producing one record per CDR3 protein. Of about 350,000 distinct CDR3 sequences listed, roughly 13% are singletons. Sequences were obtained from PBMCs or a T cell subset sorted from them (not recorded which). Source of these receptors: a man aged 18 to 30 who had mild COVID-19 (a few samples of this study predate the infection). Cell type and time point are not known.

The V gene is TRBV7-9, the J gene TRBJ1-4; a possible D gene is TRBD1 (6 bases). Germline CDR1 is SEHNR and CDR2 is FQNEAQ (reference sequence). This CDR3 is 13 amino acids long. The V gene lost 4 bases and the J gene lost 11 bases, with 14 bases spanning the gap. The CDR3 DNA is TGTGCCAGCAGCTGGGGGGCAGGCACGAAACTGTTTTTT. Its protein product is CASSWGAGTKLFF. Complete variable domain (other parts from reference TRBV7-9 and TRBJ1-4): DTGVSQNPRHKITKRGQNVTFRCDPISEHNRLYWYRQTLGQGPEFLTYFQNEAQLEKSRLLSDRFSAERPKGSFSTLEIQRTEQGDSAMYLCASSWGAGTKLFFGSGTQLSVL.

The chain links TRBV6-1 to TRBJ1-1, with D unresolved. V was clipped by 7 bases and J by 0 bases, with 6 bases between them. The germline V gene has CDR1 MNHNS and CDR2 SASEGT. The CDR3 runs 12 residues. The CDR3 DNA sequence: TGTGCCAGCATCAGAGTGAACACTGAAGCTTTCTTT. It encodes CASIRVNTEAFF.

V gene TRBV7-2 combines with J gene TRBJ2-1; D could derive from TRBD1 or TRBD2 (7 bases each). CDR3 length: 15 amino acids. CDR1 and CDR2 from the germline V gene are SGHTA and FQGNSA. V was trimmed by 1 base and J by 8 bases, leaving 15 bases between them. The CDR3 protein is CASSLVGRGRDEQFF. The CDR3 bases are TGTGCCAGCAGCTTAGTGGGCAGGGGGAGGGATGAGCAGTTCTTC.

A few counts support this clonotype. V usage is TRBV7-9 and J usage is TRBJ1-5; the D is unclear. The germline V gene encodes CDR1 SEHNR and CDR2 FQNEAQ (reference sequence). Between the trimmed V and J ends, which lost 0 bases and 5 bases, there was a span of 8 bases. The CDR3 is 14 amino acids. The chain's CDR3 is CASSLADAYQPQHF. CDR3 coding DNA: TGTGCCAGCAGCTTAGCGGATGCATATCAGCCCCAGCATTTT. Combining the CDR3 with reference TRBV7-9 and TRBJ1-5 gives the whole variable domain DTGVSQNPRHKITKRGQNVTFRCDPISEHNRLYWYRQTLGQGPEFLTYFQNEAQLEKSRLLSDRFSAERPKGSFSTLEIQRTEQGDSAMYLCASSLADAYQPQHFGDGTRLSIL.